The clone carrying this T cell receptor beta chain was seen many times. The entry originates in a study of early T cells in non-severe SARS-CoV-2 infection. Study as a whole: Bulk RNA taken from unsorted whole blood was sequenced, leaving chains unpaired.

Trimming removed 0 bases from V and 1 base from J, with 12 bases in between. The CDR3 sequence is 16 residues long. CDR1 is DFQATT and CDR2 is SNEGSKA in the germline V gene (reference sequence). Unique molecular identifiers were affixed to single, distinct cDNA molecules. In TCRdb, the 5' RACE reads were re-called with MiXCR into one record per CDR3 protein. The sample contains tens of thousands of distinct CDR3 sequences, about an eighth of which appear only once. The chain uses TRBV20-1 and TRBJ2-2; D call uncertain. This sequence originates from an adult who was a healthcare worker with PCR-confirmed SARS-CoV-2 infection or an uninfected control (not recorded which). The material sequenced was whole blood, taken at baseline. The CDR3 spells CSARDERFLNTGELFF. The CDR3 DNA follows: TGCAGTGCTAGAGATGAGCGATTTTTGAACACCGGGGAGCTGTTTTTT.